These 3 T cell receptor beta chains share one sample of origin, sequenced in a study of T cell changes during pregnancy in multiple sclerosis. This table comes from immunoSEQ multiplex PCR, and its TCRdb copy is limited to in-frame clones, with some not included. Of about 100,000 clones detected, around nine tenths appear once; the ten largest clones hold approximately 1.2%. Sequencing used peripheral blood, obtained in the second trimester of pregnancy. The receptors shown here come from a female donor with multiple sclerosis, enrolled in a pregnancy study.

This clone was seen a single time. The chain links TRBV19 to TRBJ1-4, with unresolved D. The CDR3 runs to 13 residues. The V gene lost 5 bases and the J gene lost 6 bases, with 10 bases spanning the gap. Germline CDR1 LNHDA, CDR2 SQIVND (reference sequence). DNA of the CDR3: TGTGCCAGTAGTGCCACGAGGGATGAAAAACTGTTTTTT. Amino acids: CASSATRDEKLFF.

The table lists this clone with a count of one. This chain links TRBV28 with TRBJ1-2, with 7 bases fitting TRBD1. Germline CDR1 is MDHEN and CDR2 is SYDVKM. The CDR3 has 14 residues. V trimming: 4 bases; J trimming: 2 bases; junction bases outside the gene matches: 4. In nucleotides, the CDR3 is TGTGCCAGCAGTTCGATGGACAGGAACTATGGCTACACCTTC. Amino acid sequence: CASSSMDRNYGYTF.

The gene calls are TRBV5-4 and TRBJ1-2; 11 nucleotides align to TRBD1. Germline values: CDR1 SGHNT, CDR2 YYREEE (reference sequence). V trimming: 0 bases; J trimming: 8 bases; junction bases outside the gene matches: 12. The CDR3 is made up of 17 amino acids. CDR3 loop: CASSLGRRTGGNFGYTF. Here the CDR3 DNA reads TGTGCCAGCAGCTTGGGTAGGAGGACAGGGGGCAATTTCGGCTACACCTTC.